These 21 T cell receptor beta chains originate from one sample sequenced in a study of cytotoxic CD8 clonotypes in ibrutinib-treated CLL (dated by TCRdb to the early 2020s). The method behind the library was the immunoSEQ multiplex PCR assay. The table comes from immuneACCESS by way of TCRdb, which keeps in-frame sequences with V and J called. Part of the clones is missing from these tables; in studies checked, under half for an unresolved V gene and the rest for unknown reasons. Here the sample has about 250,000 clones; 70% occur a single time. Together, the top ten hold approximately 15% of the sample. Reading the label with the study, this specimen's time point is: approximately 25 months on ibrutinib. Here the sequenced sample was PBMCs, taken after 24 months of ibrutinib treatment. The receptors shown here come from a human donor with chronic lymphocytic leukemia.

The rearrangement uses TRBV7-2 and TRBJ2-3; 8 positions agree with TRBD2. The CDR3 extends over 16 amino acids. The junction had 13 bases not matched to a gene; V was cut back by 6 bases and J by 5 bases. The germline gives CDR1 SGHTA, CDR2 FQGNSA. The CDR3 protein is CASRRGGSGKEDTQYF. The CDR3 region has the DNA TGTGCCAGCAGAAGGGGAGGTAGCGGGAAGGAAGATACGCAGTATTTT. The full variable domain, rest sourced from reference TRBV7-2 and TRBJ2-3, is GAGVSQSPSNKVTEKGKDVELRCDPISGHTALYWYRQSLGQGLEFLIYFQGNSAPDKSGLPSDRFSAERTGGSVSTLTIQRTQQEDSAVYLCASRRGGSGKEDTQYFGPGTRLTVL.

The V and J genes are TRBV30 and TRBJ1-3, with D hard to call. Trimming took 2 bases from V and 9 from J, leaving 17 bases between them. Per the germline V gene, CDR1 is GTSNPN and CDR2 is SVGIG (reference sequence). This CDR3 region has 14 residues. The CDR3 nucleotides read TGTGCCTGGAGTCTCCCTCTGGCCGCCCGCACCATATATTTT. It specifies CAWSLPLAARTIYF.

This clone has more than one count but fewer than ten. This chain uses TRBV2 with TRBJ2-3; D not resolved. The ends were cut back, 2 bases at V and 0 bases at J, with 6 bases in the middle. This CDR3 spans 14 amino acids. CDR1 is SNHLY, CDR2 FYNNEI, per germline. The CDR3 spells CASSERTSTDTQYF. The CDR3 DNA sequence: TGTGCCAGCAGTGAACGAACGAGCACAGATACGCAGTATTTT. The whole variable domain, filled in from reference TRBV2 and TRBJ2-3, reads EPEVTQTPSHQVTQMGQEVILRCVPISNHLYFYWYRQILGQKVEFLVSFYNNEISEKSEIFDDQFSVERPDGSNFTLKIRSTKLEDSAMYFCASSERTSTDTQYFGPGTRLTVL.

The table lists this clone with a few counts. The V call is TRBV6-5, the J call TRBJ2-5; D not certain. CDR3 length: 12 amino acids. From germline, CDR1 is MNHEY and CDR2 SVGAGI. Trimming took 0 bases from V and 5 from J, leaving 4 bases between them. CDR3 region: CASSYSGETQYF. In DNA, the CDR3 is TGTGCCAGCAGTTACTCTGGGGAGACCCAGTACTTC.

V is TRBV28 and J is TRBJ2-5; the D gene is possibly TRBD1 (5 bases). The CDR3 totals 13 residues. Germline loops: CDR1 MDHEN, CDR2 SYDVKM. The V gene lost 6 bases and the J gene lost 5 bases, with 13 bases spanning the gap. CDR3 nucleotide sequence: TGTGCCAGCAGGGAAGGGGCCAAGGAGACCCAGTACTTC. It codes for CASREGAKETQYF.

The gene calls are TRBV15 and TRBJ1-1; D remains ambiguous. V dropped 1 base and J dropped 6 bases, with 12 bases sitting between them. Germline V gives CDR1 LNHNV, CDR2 YYDKDF (reference sequence). The CDR3 is made up of 14 amino acids. CDR3 in DNA: TGTGCCACCAGCAGAGGGGAGCTTGGGGCTGAAGCTTTCTTT. Translating it yields CATSRGELGAEAFF.

This clone came up a few times. The chain combines TRBV7-9 with TRBJ2-7, with 8 bases aligning to TRBD2. J was trimmed by 4 bases and V by 3 bases; bases with no gene match: 8. The CDR3 has 15 residues. Germline V gives CDR1 SEHNR, CDR2 FQNEAQ (reference sequence). This chain's CDR3 is CASSFQVAGSYEQYF. In nucleotides, the CDR3 is TGTGCCAGCAGCTTTCAAGTAGCGGGATCGTACGAGCAGTACTTC.

The genes are TRBV7-2 and TRBJ2-1; D not certain. With 7 bases removed from V and 6 bases from J, the gap between germline ends came to 16 bases. CDR3 size: 14 residues. Germline V gene lookup returns CDR1 SGHTA and CDR2 FQGNSA. CDR3 sequence: CASIETLWGNEQFF. The CDR3, as DNA: TGTGCCAGCATTGAGACCCTATGGGGCAATGAGCAGTTCTTC.

CDR3 DNA sequence: TGCGCCAGCAGCTTGGTTGTCGGGAGCTTATACGCCGGGGAGCTGTTTTTT. It is translated as CASSLVVGSLYAGELFF. This chain uses TRBV5-1 with TRBJ2-2; tentatively, D is TRBD2 (6 bases). CDR1 is SGHRS, CDR2 YFSETQ, per germline. Trimming left V 0 bases short and J 6 bases short, with 18 bases between. The CDR3 covers 17 residues.

V and J are TRBV5-1 and TRBJ1-2; TRBD1 might be the D (5 bases). V was clipped by 2 bases and J by 7 bases, with 9 bases between them. Per germline, CDR1 SGHRS and CDR2 YFSETQ. The CDR3 consists of 12 residues. The CDR3 is CASSLGGVGYTF. CDR3 DNA: TGCGCCAGCAGCTTAGGAGGGGTTGGCTACACCTTC. Full variable domain (remainder filled in from reference TRBV5-1 and TRBJ1-2): KAGVTQTPRYLIKTRGQQVTLSCSPISGHRSVSWYQQTPGQGLQFLFEYFSETQRNKGNFPGRFSGRQFSNSRSEMNVSTLELGDSALYLCASSLGGVGYTFGSGTRLTVV.

The J gene is TRBJ2-3, the V gene TRBV5-1, with D perhaps TRBD2 (6 bases). The CDR3 runs to 14 residues. CDR1 SGHRS and CDR2 YFSETQ come from the germline V gene. Trimming pared 2 bases from V and 5 bases from J, leaving 12 bases between. The CDR3 DNA is TGCGCCAGCAGCTTTGGGAAAGCGGGAGATACGCAGTATTTT. It specifies CASSFGKAGDTQYF.

V gene TRBV9 combines with J gene TRBJ1-5; 7 bases map to TRBD1. With V trimmed by 4 bases and J by 3 bases, 4 bases remained unmatched. This CDR3 is built from 14 residues. Per the germline V gene, CDR1 is SGDLS and CDR2 is YYNGEE. The CDR3 here is CASSFGQVNQPQHF. The CDR3 nucleotides read TGTGCCAGCAGCTTTGGACAGGTCAATCAGCCCCAGCATTTT. Full variable domain (remainder filled in from reference TRBV9 and TRBJ1-5): DSGVTQTPKHLITATGQRVTLRCSPRSGDLSVYWYQQSLDQGLQFLIQYYNGEERAKGNILERFSAQQFPDLHSELNLSSLELGDSALYFCASSFGQVNQPQHFGDGTRLSIL.

This chain connects TRBV12-5 to TRBJ2-5, with TRBD2 matching 15 bases. With 2 bases clipped from V and 6 bases from J, the junction kept 7 bases outside the gene matches. CDR1 and CDR2 from the germline V gene are LGHNT and FRNRAP. The CDR3 is 17 residues long. The CDR3, as DNA: TGTGCTAGTGGTTTGACTACGGGACTAGCGGGAGGAAAGACCCAGTACTTC. It is translated as CASGLTTGLAGGKTQYF.

The J gene is TRBJ1-1, the V gene TRBV7-2; no firm D call. There are 13 residues in the CDR3. Germline V lookup: CDR1 SGHTA, CDR2 FQGNSA. V gave up 0 bases and J gave up 6 bases, with 8 bases separating them. The CDR3 here is CASSLALTAEAFF. The CDR3 DNA follows: TGTGCCAGCAGCTTAGCGCTAACAGCTGAAGCTTTCTTT.

This clone was counted between two and nine times. The chain is built from TRBV28 and TRBJ2-5; D ambiguous. Germline V gene data show CDR1 as MDHEN and CDR2 as SYDVKM. This CDR3 comprises 12 residues. V lost 2 bases and J 5 bases, leaving 6 bases between the germline ends. The CDR3 nucleotides read TGTGCCAGCAGTTTAACGGAGGAGACCCAGTACTTC. Amino acids: CASSLTEETQYF.

V usage is TRBV9 and J usage is TRBJ1-5; tentative D call: TRBD1 (6 bases). This CDR3 region has 12 residues. Trimming took off 3 bases at V and 9 bases at J, with 10 bases between the two ends. Germline CDR1 and CDR2: SGDLS and YYNGEE. This CDR3 reads CASSDREGPQHF. The CDR3, as DNA: TGTGCCAGCAGCGACAGGGAAGGGCCCCAGCATTTT.

As concerns this clone: At one of its ends the junction is not consistent with the germline gene, which may arise from a read error. This chain joins TRBV7-8 and TRBJ1-5; 7 bases fit TRBD1. Germline CDR1 reads SGHVS; CDR2 reads FQNEAQ. The CDR3 is 12 residues long. CDR3 protein: CVSGTVQGPQHF. The CDR3 bases are TGTGTCAGCGGGACAGTACAGGGGCCCCAGCATTTT.

The chain employs TRBV4-2 and TRBJ2-1, with TRBD1 matching over 7 bases. The trim removed 2 bases at V and 0 bases at J, leaving 16 bases unmatched. There are 20 residues in the CDR3. The germline V gene has CDR1 LGHNA and CDR2 YNFKEQ. CDR3 coding DNA: TGTGCCAGCAGCCAACTCTCCGCCGGCCAGACAGGGAGCTCCTACAATGAGCAGTTCTTC. Protein sequence: CASSQLSAGQTGSSYNEQFF.

The genes are TRBV18 and TRBJ2-4; 8 nucleotides line up with TRBD2. CDR1 KGHSH and CDR2 LQKENI come from the germline V gene. The CDR3 runs 17 residues. J gave up 0 bases and V 3 bases, and 7 bases lay outside the gene matches. The CDR3 sequence is CASSPLSLAGAKNIQYF. The CDR3 DNA follows: TGTGCCAGCTCACCGTTATCGCTAGCGGGAGCCAAAAACATTCAGTACTTC.

This chain connects TRBV4-1 to TRBJ2-2; 11 bases map to TRBD2. Germline-derived CDR1 and CDR2 are MGHRA and YSYEKL. CDR3 length equals 17 residues. The V gene end was trimmed by 3 bases and the J gene end by 4 bases; junction bases not matched to a gene: 7. CDR3 coding DNA: TGCGCCAGCAGCCAGCTTACTAGCGGGAGAGGCACCGGGGAGCTGTTTTTT. Translated, it gives CASSQLTSGRGTGELFF.

This rearrangement joins TRBV15 to TRBJ2-5, with unresolved D. Germline CDR1 LNHNV, CDR2 YYDKDF (reference sequence). The CDR3 runs to 14 residues. V was trimmed by 1 base and J by 1 base, leaving 7 bases between them. CDR3 coding DNA: TGTGCCACCAGCAGAGTGGCAGGCCAAGAGACCCAGTACTTC. Its translation: CATSRVAGQETQYF.